The 19 T cell receptor beta chains below all came from one sample that was sequenced in a study of T cell changes during pregnancy in multiple sclerosis. Generated by immunoSEQ multiplex PCR, the TCRdb table keeps only in-frame clones and is missing some. The repertoire holds 32,000 or so clones, with around nine tenths as singletons. Sequenced here: CD4+ T cells from peripheral blood mononuclear cells, sampled in the second trimester of pregnancy. Source of these receptors: a female donor with multiple sclerosis, enrolled in a pregnancy study.

This chain connects TRBV18 to TRBJ2-5; the D gene is possibly TRBD2 (7 bases). The V and J ends lost 3 bases and 4 bases respectively, with 15 bases between them. The CDR3 spans 15 residues. Germline V CDR1 and CDR2: KGHSH, LQKENI. This chain's CDR3 is CASSPQGGEIETQYF. The CDR3 nucleotides read TGTGCCAGCTCACCCCAAGGGGGGGAGATAGAGACCCAGTACTTC.

V usage is TRBV27 and J usage is TRBJ1-2, with no clear D. CDR1 and CDR2 (germline): MNHEY, SMNVEV (reference sequence). V was cut by 3 bases and J by 6 bases, with 11 bases left in between. The CDR3 runs to 13 residues. This CDR3 reads CASSFRQNHGYTF. DNA for the CDR3: TGTGCCAGCAGTTTCCGACAAAATCATGGCTACACCTTC.

The chain combines TRBV2 with TRBJ1-1, with D possibly matching TRBD1 (6 bases). The CDR3 sequence is 14 residues long. CDR1 and CDR2 (germline): SNHLY, FYNNEI. V was trimmed by 6 bases and J by 4 bases, leaving 15 bases between them. In DNA, the CDR3 is TGTGCCAGCAGCCCGACAGGTTCGGTCACTGAAGCTTTCTTT. It specifies CASSPTGSVTEAFF.

The chain couples TRBV6-1 to TRBJ2-7, with 8 bases lining up with TRBD2. The CDR3 is 13 amino acids. V lost 4 bases to trimming and J lost 5 bases; unmatched junction nucleotides: 4. The V gene's germline CDR1 is MNHNS and CDR2 SASEGT. The CDR3: CASSGGLADEQYF. The CDR3 region has the DNA TGTGCCAGCAGTGGAGGACTAGCAGACGAGCAGTACTTC.

The chain recombines TRBV19 with TRBJ2-7; TRBD1 matches 10 bases. V trimming: 10 bases; J trimming: 4 bases; junction bases outside the gene matches: 4. Germline CDR1 reads LNHDA; CDR2 reads SQIVND (reference sequence). The CDR3 is 12 residues long. Here the CDR3 reads CATSGQGYEQYF. The CDR3 DNA follows: TGTGCCACCTCGGGACAGGGGTACGAGCAGTACTTC.

V and J are TRBV11-2 and TRBJ2-7, with 7 bases matching TRBD1. J lost 2 bases, V lost 5 bases, and 9 bases had no gene match. This CDR3 has 15 residues. Looked up from germline, CDR1 is SGHAT and CDR2 is FQNNGV. The CDR3 bases are TGTGCCAGCAGCACGTATAGGGACAGAGCCTACGAGCAGTACTTC. It is translated as CASSTYRDRAYEQYF.

The chain employs TRBV5-6 and TRBJ1-2; TRBD1 matches at 12 bases. V shed 4 bases, J shed 4 bases, and the junction held 11 bases outside the gene matches. Germline V gives CDR1 SGHDT, CDR2 YYEEEE. This CDR3 has 17 residues. CDR3 amino acids: CASSPPGTGGAFYGYTF. The CDR3 DNA reads as TGTGCCAGCAGCCCTCCAGGGACAGGGGGCGCATTCTATGGCTACACCTTC.

The chain links TRBV5-1 to TRBJ1-4; D not resolved. Trimming removed 6 bases at V and 10 bases at J, with 13 bases between. Looked up from germline, CDR1 is SGHRS and CDR2 is YFSETQ. This CDR3 spans 12 amino acids. Here the CDR3 reads CASTLPNGKLFF. The CDR3 DNA follows: TGCGCCAGCACCCTCCCCAACGGAAAACTGTTTTTT.

The V gene is TRBV2, the J gene TRBJ1-1; possible D gene TRBD1, 5 bases. CDR1 is SNHLY and CDR2 is FYNNEI in the germline V gene. Trimming shortened V by 6 bases and J by 5 bases, and 22 bases separated the two germline ends. The CDR3 runs to 16 residues. The CDR3 sequence is CASRRDHSPGDTEAFF. DNA of the CDR3: TGTGCCAGCAGACGGGACCACTCACCGGGAGATACTGAAGCTTTCTTT.

The chain carries TRBV2 and TRBJ2-7, with TRBD1 matching over 8 bases. Germline CDR1 reads SNHLY; CDR2 reads FYNNEI. The junction had 8 bases not matched to a gene; V was cut back by 6 bases and J by 4 bases. This CDR3 comprises 14 residues. The CDR3: CASREPDRDYEQYF. Written as DNA, the CDR3 is TGTGCCAGCAGGGAACCGGACAGGGATTACGAGCAGTACTTC.

This clone was observed a handful of times. The genes are TRBV7-2 and TRBJ1-2; TRBD1 aligns across 8 bases. Germline V gene sequence: CDR1 SGHTA, CDR2 FQGNSA. The CDR3 is 13 residues long. V lost 1 base, J lost 10 bases, and 5 bases stayed unmatched. The CDR3, as DNA: TGTGCCAGCAGCTTAGAACCGGGACAGGTCTACACCTTC. Its protein is CASSLEPGQVYTF.

This chain uses TRBV7-2 with TRBJ1-5; D gene ambiguous. This CDR3 is built from 15 residues. Between the trimmed V and J ends, which lost 3 bases and 7 bases, there was a span of 16 bases. Per the germline V gene, CDR1 is SGHTA and CDR2 is FQGNSA. In nucleotides, the CDR3 is TGTGCCAGCAGCTTTATGGCCATGGAGGCCCAGCCCCAGCATTTT. It specifies CASSFMAMEAQPQHF.

This clone was seen once. Other DNA sequences from this sample encode an identical CDR3 as well. V and J are TRBV11-2 and TRBJ2-7; TRBD1 aligns across 7 bases. Unmatched junction bases numbered 2, after V lost 3 bases and J lost 0 bases. The CDR3 has 14 amino acids. Germline-derived CDR1 and CDR2 are SGHAT and FQNNGV. CDR3 sequence (DNA): TGTGCCAGCAGCTTGTGGGACAGCTCCTACGAGCAGTACTTC. This sequence encodes CASSLWDSSYEQYF.

The chain uses TRBV29-1 and TRBJ1-4, with TRBD1 matching 7 bases. The CDR3 totals 12 residues. The germline gives CDR1 SQVTM, CDR2 ANQGSEA. The junction had 6 bases not matched to a gene; V was cut back by 6 bases and J by 8 bases. The DNA of the CDR3 is TGCAGCGTCACAGGGGCCGGGGAAAAACTGTTTTTT. Translating it yields CSVTGAGEKLFF.

The CDR3 here is CASSLRAGVPLDNEQFF. The CDR3 nucleotides are TGTGCCAGCAGCTTAAGAGCGGGAGTCCCTTTGGACAATGAGCAGTTCTTC. The chain recombines TRBV7-6 with TRBJ2-1; 8 bases are shared with TRBD2. CDR1 is SGHVS, CDR2 FNYEAQ, per germline. This CDR3 spans 17 amino acids. V was pared by 2 bases and J by 5 bases, with 11 bases of the junction left unmatched.

This chain joins TRBV6-1 and TRBJ1-2, with a possible D match to TRBD1 (6 bases). CDR3 length equals 15 residues. Germline V gene data show CDR1 as MNHNS and CDR2 as SASEGT. Between the trimmed V and J ends, which lost 5 bases and 5 bases, there was a span of 18 bases. CDR3 residues: CASSRHRVVGYGYTF. The CDR3 DNA follows: TGTGCCAGCAGTAGGCACAGGGTAGTAGGTTATGGCTACACCTTC.

This sequence joins TRBV9 and TRBJ2-1, with D hard to call. CDR3 length: 12 residues. The germline V gene encodes CDR1 SGDLS and CDR2 YYNGEE. V shed 0 bases and J shed 10 bases, with 8 bases lying between them. This chain's CDR3 is CASSVEVGEQFF. For the CDR3, the DNA is TGTGCCAGCAGCGTAGAGGTGGGCGAGCAGTTCTTC.

Here the CDR3 reads CASSFQVQGAQGYTF. CDR3 bases: TGTGCCAGCAGTTTTCAAGTACAGGGGGCGCAGGGCTACACCTTC. This chain joins TRBV6-1 and TRBJ1-2, with 9 bases that match TRBD1. Trimming cost V 5 bases and J 8 bases; bases outside gene matches: 12. The CDR3 is 15 residues long. CDR1 and CDR2 (germline): MNHNS, SASEGT.

The J gene is TRBJ1-3, the V gene TRBV7-8, with a weak D call TRBD1 (6 bases). Germline V gene sequence: CDR1 SGHVS, CDR2 FQNEAQ. V lost 4 bases, J lost 0 bases, and 16 bases lay in between. The CDR3 extends over 17 amino acids. The CDR3 reads CASSWARGQRSGNTIYF. CDR3 DNA: TGTGCCAGCAGCTGGGCGAGGGGACAACGCTCTGGAAACACCATATATTTT.